The clone carrying this T cell receptor beta chain was detected ten times or more. Its specificity is unknown. The data stem from a study of T cells in Graves' hyperthyroidism and ophthalmopathy. Diagnoses were made from clinical symptoms, serum measures (thyroxine and TRAb), thyroid ultrasound and orbital computed tomography. Findings and limits, study-wide: In simple terms, a model built on 13 V-J features told ophthalmopathy apart from stable hyperthyroidism. Most thyroid clonotypes that were expanded above 0.001 also turned up in blood. Before onset, by a median of about seven months, the model predicted ophthalmopathy.

V lost 2 bases to trimming and J lost 6 bases; unmatched junction nucleotides: 10. From germline, CDR1 is SQVTM and CDR2 ANQGSEA. This CDR3 has 15 residues. Amplification of TCR beta CDR3 regions used RNA as the template. The study used the HTBI primer set for a first-round RT-PCR of the TCR CDR3. TCRdb passed the multiplex PCR reads through MiXCR, listing each CDR3 protein once. Here the sample spans 600,000 to 700,000 distinct CDR3 sequences, roughly 46% being singletons. The sequenced material came from peripheral blood or thyroid tissue (not recorded which). V and J are TRBV29-1 and TRBJ1-2; 9 bases are shared with TRBD1. This TCR was sampled from an adult man with Graves' disease, either hyperthyroidism or ophthalmopathy (not recorded which). This CDR3 is CSVEPLGQGFHGYTF. CDR3 in DNA: TGCAGCGTTGAACCCTTGGGACAGGGCTTTCATGGCTACACCTTC.